This TCR beta chain is from a study of tumor-infiltrating lymphocytes in primary liver carcinoma. Study at large: Patients were men and women aged 30 to 69 years.

DNA and RNA were both co-extracted from about 19-30 mg of bulk tissue that had not been sorted. CDR3 length: 14 residues. The germline V gene encodes CDR1 SGHKS and CDR2 YYEKEE (reference sequence). A primer in the constant region served to generate TCR beta cDNA from 450 to 600 ng of total RNA. It was through three nested multiplex PCR rounds of slightly modified ARM-PCR that TCR beta libraries arose. A C-beta reverse primer was combined with TRBV1-TRBV30 forward primers in the first two PCR rounds, and each round had 10 cycles. TCRdb called the multiplex PCR reads again in MiXCR, with one record for every CDR3 protein. Of about 190,000 distinct CDR3 sequences in the sample, about 82% were seen once. In regard to this clonotype: At one end, the junction sequence differs from germline, possibly due to a read error.

Sequencing was carried out using tumor tissue from primary liver carcinoma. This chain connects TRBV5-5 to TRBJ1-3, with D unresolved. This TCR came from a man aged 35 to 55 with primary liver carcinoma and hepatitis B virus infection. The CDR3, as DNA: TGTGCCAGCAGTTTTTTTATCTCTGAAAACACCACATATTTT. Translated: CASSFFISENTTYF.